A single sample gave rise to the 23 T cell receptor beta chains below, sequenced in a study of radiotherapy plus CTLA-4 blockade in lung cancer. Measured with immunoSEQ multiplex PCR; TCRdb has only the in-frame clones, and not every one. The table lists about 78,000 clones, around 88% of them singletons. Material: peripheral blood, obtained from a patient treated with radiotherapy plus ipilimumab. These receptors came from a human donor with non-small cell lung cancer who had a partial response to radiotherapy plus ipilimumab.

The chain is built from TRBV27 and TRBJ1-2, with TRBD1 matching 8 bases. From germline, CDR1 is MNHEY and CDR2 SMNVEV (reference sequence). The CDR3 length is 14 residues. The V gene end was trimmed by 8 bases and the J gene end by 8 bases; junction bases not matched to a gene: 13. The chain's CDR3 is CASRPQGAIGGYTF. The CDR3 DNA reads TGTGCCAGCCGTCCCCAGGGGGCGATCGGAGGCTACACCTTC.

CDR3 protein: CASSAPIGDRDTDTQYF. CDR3 sequence (DNA): TGTGCCAGCAGCGCACCAATTGGAGACAGGGACACAGATACGCAGTATTTT. This chain joins TRBV5-4 and TRBJ2-3; 7 bases line up with TRBD1. V gave up 4 bases and J gave up 2 bases; unmatched junction bases: 13. The CDR3 runs 17 residues. CDR1 and CDR2 (germline): SGHNT, YYREEE (reference sequence).

The rearrangement joins TRBV29-1 to TRBJ2-1, with 12 bases fitting TRBD2. With 4 bases clipped from V and 0 bases from J, the junction kept 4 bases outside the gene matches. The germline CDR1 and CDR2 sequences are SQVTM and ANQGSEA. The CDR3 covers 16 residues. The CDR3 loop is CSVVLAGGHSYNEQFF. CDR3 nucleotides: TGCAGCGTTGTACTAGCGGGAGGCCACTCCTACAATGAGCAGTTCTTC.

Here the CDR3 reads CASSLSGSYTDTQYF. The CDR3 DNA reads TGTGCCAGCAGCCTTAGCGGGAGCTACACAGATACGCAGTATTTT. J is TRBJ2-3 and V is TRBV4-2, with TRBD2 matching over 9 bases. CDR1 LGHNA and CDR2 YNFKEQ come from the germline V gene. V gave up 4 bases and J gave up 2 bases; unmatched junction bases: 4. The CDR3 consists of 15 residues.

The CDR3 loop reads CASSFQTGVRTEAFF. CDR3 nucleotide sequence: TGTGCCAGCAGTTTTCAGACAGGGGTAAGAACTGAAGCTTTCTTT. This chain joins TRBV28 and TRBJ1-1, with 8 bases matching TRBD1. Germline CDR1 and CDR2: MDHEN and SYDVKM. The CDR3 length is 15 residues. Trimming cost V 3 bases and J 5 bases; bases outside gene matches: 8.

The chain has TRBV6-5 and TRBJ2-1; D perhaps matches TRBD2 (6 bases). This CDR3 has 14 residues. The germline CDR1 and CDR2 sequences are MNHEY and SVGAGI. V lost 5 bases and J lost 6, with 14 bases in between. CDR3 sequence reads: CASSVGGPGNEQFF. The CDR3 bases are TGTGCCAGCAGTGTAGGAGGGCCGGGCAATGAGCAGTTCTTC.

This chain links TRBV11-2 with TRBJ1-4, with D perhaps matching TRBD1 (5 bases). The CDR3 covers 14 residues. V lost 1 base to trimming and J lost 7 bases, with 10 bases between them. Germline values: CDR1 SGHAT, CDR2 FQNNGV. The CDR3 sequence: CASSLGQGSEKLFF. The CDR3 coding sequence is TGTGCCAGCAGCTTAGGCCAGGGAAGTGAAAAACTGTTTTTT.

This chain connects TRBV5-1 to TRBJ2-1; 8 bases align to TRBD2. Losses at the gene ends were 5 bases for V and 2 bases for J; bases not matched to a gene: 3. Germline CDR1 is SGHRS and CDR2 is YFSETQ. The CDR3 totals 14 residues. CDR3 in DNA: TGCGCCAGCAGAGGGACTAGGGCCTACAATGAGCAGTTCTTC. It is translated as CASRGTRAYNEQFF.

The rearrangement links TRBV28 to TRBJ1-5; D might be TRBD1 (6 bases). Germline CDR1 and CDR2: MDHEN and SYDVKM. The CDR3 is 14 residues long. The V gene lost 6 bases and the J gene lost 0 bases, with 9 bases spanning the gap. DNA for the CDR3: TGTGCCAGCAGGGGGACACTTAGCAATCAGCCCCAGCATTTT. This encodes CASRGTLSNQPQHF.

The genes are TRBV5-1 and TRBJ1-1, with 8 bases that match TRBD1. The CDR3 extends over 16 amino acids. Germline CDR1 and CDR2: SGHRS and YFSETQ. The V segment lost 4 bases and the J segment 0 bases; nucleotides outside the gene matches: 8. Here the CDR3 reads CASSATGGGMNTEAFF. For the CDR3, the DNA is TGCGCCAGCAGCGCAACAGGGGGTGGGATGAACACTGAAGCTTTCTTT.

V is TRBV18 and J is TRBJ2-7; 13 bases align to TRBD2. The CDR3 length is 17 residues. J was trimmed by 0 bases and V by 4 bases; bases with no gene match: 6. Per the germline V gene, CDR1 is KGHSH and CDR2 is LQKENI. The CDR3 is CASSLYGTSGTSYEQYF. The CDR3 DNA is TGTGCCAGCTCACTGTACGGGACTAGCGGGACCTCCTACGAGCAGTACTTC.

The CDR3 sequence is CASSPPGLANTQYF. The CDR3 DNA reads as TGTGCCAGCTCACCTCCGGGACTAGCGAATACGCAGTATTTT. This chain links TRBV18 with TRBJ2-3; the match to TRBD2 covers 10 bases. The V gene's germline CDR1 is KGHSH and CDR2 LQKENI. Trimming took 3 bases from V and 7 from J; bases not matched to a gene: 4. The CDR3 contains 14 residues.

The gene calls are TRBV7-8 and TRBJ1-4; D may be TRBD1 (5 bases). Trimming pared 1 base from V and 8 bases from J, leaving 17 bases between. Germline V gene lookup returns CDR1 SGHVS and CDR2 FQNEAQ. The CDR3 has 16 amino acids. CDR3: CASSLGLARDQEKLFF. CDR3 sequence (DNA): TGTGCCAGCAGCTTAGGGCTTGCCAGGGATCAGGAAAAACTGTTTTTT.

The chain combines TRBV28 with TRBJ1-1; D possibly corresponds to TRBD1 (6 bases). Germline CDR1 reads MDHEN; CDR2 reads SYDVKM. V lost 7 bases and J 1 base, leaving 19 bases between the germline ends. This CDR3 comprises 16 residues. The CDR3 coding sequence is TGTGCCAGCATTCCTCCCACCGGGACACCGAACACTGAAGCTTTCTTT. Its protein product is CASIPPTGTPNTEAFF.

V and J are TRBV10-3 and TRBJ2-7; D might be TRBD1 (6 bases). CDR1 is ENHRY, CDR2 SYGVKD, per germline. This CDR3 contains 13 residues. V shed 4 bases and J shed 7 bases, with 14 bases lying between them. The CDR3 DNA sequence: TGTGCCATCAGTGCGTCAGGGGTAAGTGAGCAGTACGTC. Translating gives CAISASGVSEQYV.

This chain joins TRBV15 and TRBJ1-1, with 8 bases lining up with TRBD1. CDR1 is LNHNV and CDR2 is YYDKDF in the germline V gene (reference sequence). This CDR3 has 14 amino acids. V shed 5 bases and J 4 bases; nucleotides not matched to a gene: 6. DNA for the CDR3: TGTGCCACCAGCGGCCAGGGGGCTAGCACTGAAGCTTTCTTT. Translation: CATSGQGASTEAFF.

The J gene is TRBJ1-1, the V gene TRBV6-5, with D hard to call. Germline-derived CDR1 and CDR2 are MNHEY and SVGAGI. The CDR3 loop spans 15 amino acids. Trimming pared 0 bases from V and 0 bases from J, leaving 8 bases between. In nucleotides, the CDR3 is TGTGCCAGCAGTTACTCTCAAACAGTGAACACTGAAGCTTTCTTT. Its translation is CASSYSQTVNTEAFF.

The genes are TRBV7-2 and TRBJ2-1; TRBD1 agrees at 7 bases. This CDR3 has 15 amino acids. Germline V gene lookup returns CDR1 SGHTA and CDR2 FQGNSA. Losses at the gene ends were 5 bases for V and 4 bases for J; bases not matched to a gene: 8. The CDR3 is CASSRQRGPYNEQFF. The CDR3 region has the DNA TGTGCCAGCAGCCGACAGAGGGGGCCGTACAATGAGCAGTTCTTC.

The chain links TRBV10-2 to TRBJ2-3; TRBD2 matches at 7 bases. J was trimmed by 5 bases and V by 7 bases; bases with no gene match: 6. The CDR3 contains 13 residues. CDR1 is WSHSY and CDR2 is SAAADI in the germline V gene. CDR3 loop: CASKSGGVDTQYF. In DNA, the CDR3 is TGCGCCAGCAAATCGGGAGGTGTAGATACGCAGTATTTT.

V usage is TRBV13 and J usage is TRBJ2-5, with TRBD2 as a possible D gene (6 bases). This CDR3 is built from 13 residues. Trimming took off 5 bases at V and 9 bases at J, with 16 bases between the two ends. Germline CDR1 reads PRHDT; CDR2 reads FYEKMQ (reference sequence). CDR3 DNA: TGTGCCAGCAGCGTGACTAGGTTCACGGCCCAGTACTTC. Encoded protein: CASSVTRFTAQYF.

This chain joins TRBV10-2 and TRBJ2-3; 9 bases align to TRBD2. Germline-derived CDR1 and CDR2 are WSHSY and SAAADI. J lost 0 bases, V lost 10 bases, and 14 bases had no gene match. This CDR3 contains 17 residues. CDR3 in amino acids: CAIRTSEKFSSTDTQYF. The CDR3 bases are TGCGCCATCCGGACTAGCGAAAAATTTTCTAGCACAGATACGCAGTATTTT.

This chain links TRBV7-9 with TRBJ1-4; 11 bases are shared with TRBD1. Germline trimming cut 5 bases from V and 5 bases from J; bases unmatched to any gene: 4. CDR3 size: 15 residues. CDR1 and CDR2 from the germline V gene are SEHNR and FQNEAQ (reference sequence). Here the CDR3 reads CASSQGQGGNEKLFF. The CDR3 nucleotides read TGTGCCAGCAGCCAGGGACAGGGGGGAAATGAAAAACTGTTTTTT.

The J gene is TRBJ1-2, the V gene TRBV7-2; TRBD1 matches 8 bases. The CDR3 is 15 residues long. J lost 0 bases, V lost 6 bases, and 6 bases had no gene match. Germline V gene data show CDR1 as SGHTA and CDR2 as FQGNSA. CDR3 coding DNA: TGTGCCAGCAGTCTGACAGGGGCCGCTAACTATGGCTACACCTTC. It codes for CASSLTGAANYGYTF.